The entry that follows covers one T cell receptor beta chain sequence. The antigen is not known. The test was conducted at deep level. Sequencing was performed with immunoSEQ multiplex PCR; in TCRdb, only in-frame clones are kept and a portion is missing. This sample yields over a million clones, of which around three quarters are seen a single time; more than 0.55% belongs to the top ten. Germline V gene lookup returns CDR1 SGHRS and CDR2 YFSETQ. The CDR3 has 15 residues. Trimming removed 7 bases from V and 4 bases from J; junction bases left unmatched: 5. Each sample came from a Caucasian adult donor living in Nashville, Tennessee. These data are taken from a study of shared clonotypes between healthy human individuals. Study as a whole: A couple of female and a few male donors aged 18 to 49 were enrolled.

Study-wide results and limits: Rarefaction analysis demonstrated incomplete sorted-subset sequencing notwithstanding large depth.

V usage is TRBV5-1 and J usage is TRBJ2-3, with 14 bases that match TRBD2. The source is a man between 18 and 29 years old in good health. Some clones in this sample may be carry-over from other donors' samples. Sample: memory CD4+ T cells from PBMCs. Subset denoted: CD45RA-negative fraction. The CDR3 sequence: CASRLAGGSADTQYF. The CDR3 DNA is TGCGCCAGCCGACTAGCGGGAGGGAGCGCAGATACGCAGTATTTT. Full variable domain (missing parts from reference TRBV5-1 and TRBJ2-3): KAGVTQTPRYLIKTRGQQVTLSCSPISGHRSVSWYQQTPGQGLQFLFEYFSETQRNKGNFPGRFSGRQFSNSRSEMNVSTLELGDSALYLCASRLAGGSADTQYFGPGTRLTVL.